This TCR beta chain derives from a study of T cells in tuberculosis. CDR3 size: 18 residues. V was cut by 0 bases and J by 2 bases, with 17 bases left in between. CDR1 is MGHRA, CDR2 YSYEKL, per germline. Study-level results: GMM-specific TCRs were nearer to active tuberculosis alpha repertoires, suggesting expansion.

To note about this clone: Its target is not known.

Sequenced by immunoSEQ multiplex PCR; TCRdb stores in-frame clones only, minus some. The sample lists 40,000 or so clones, roughly 95% occurring once. Time point of the sample: new active TB diagnosis, blood taken before or within 7 days of starting treatment. HIV-seronegative South African adults aged 18 years or older had newly diagnosed active tuberculosis. The sample consisted of PBMCs, taken at tuberculosis diagnosis. The TCR comes from an adult with tuberculosis. The gene calls are TRBV4-1 and TRBJ1-3; D not resolved. CDR3 protein: CASSQDPLKLTPGNTIYF. CDR3 nucleotide sequence: TGCGCCAGCAGCCAAGATCCACTAAAACTCACGCCTGGAAACACCATATATTTT.